This T cell receptor (beta chain) was sequenced for a study of identical twins. Germline lookup yields CDR1 ENHRY and CDR2 SYGVKD. Between the trimmed V and J ends, which lost 0 bases and 6 bases, there was a span of 9 bases. The CDR3 runs to 14 residues. TCRdb reanalysed the 5' RACE reads using MiXCR and keeps one entry per CDR3 protein. The sample lists 450,000 or so distinct CDR3 sequences; approximately 24% were seen once. The same data also contributed to another study, on T cells expressing NK-cell markers. As reported in that work: Restriction of sorting to alpha-beta TCR T cells was accomplished in several experiments using an anti-gamma-delta TCR antibody.

The gene calls are TRBV10-3 and TRBJ2-1; D is unresolved. What was sequenced was CD4+ T cells sorted from blood. This clonotype was sampled from a woman under 30 in good health. This chain's CDR3 is CAISESVTRNEQFF. In DNA, the CDR3 is TGTGCCATCAGTGAGTCCGTCACTCGCAATGAGCAGTTCTTC.